This T cell receptor (beta chain) was identified in a study of shared clonotypes between healthy human individuals (dated by TCRdb to about 2020). Concerning the study at large: A few men and two women, aged 18 to 49 years, made up the cohort. Between about 0.85 and 9.5 billion PBMCs per donor were obtained by leukapheresis. To estimate repertoire size and how much clonotypes are shared between individuals, the study performed deep sequencing of blood TCR repertoires from five healthy adults. For each donor, CD4 naive and CD4 memory were each run on three plates, CD8 naive on two plates, and CD8 memory on one plate. To increase sequencing depth and limit assay-specific biases, different laboratories used diverse techniques to prepare libraries and sequence TCR repertoires. What the work shows at the level of the full study, not this receptor alone: Across a handful of donors, 5% to 6% of naive CD4, roughly 3.3% of naive CD8, 2.3% of memory CD4, and over 0.35% of memory CD8 clonotypes were shared. Because the study included only a small number of donors, the genetic and exposure-history diversity represented was limited. Even with the large sequencing depth, rarefaction of the sorted-subset datasets indicated that sequencing was incomplete. Larger estimated clonotype richness was generally found for naive subsets than for memory subsets. Sampling was restricted to blood, and TCR repertoires in tissue are likely to differ from TCR repertoires in blood. Compared with non-shared clonotypes, clonotypes shared by all four sorted-subset donors had higher generation probabilities. Based on pairwise subsampling, the degree of clonotype sharing among donors was expected to be affected by sequencing depth.

From cysteine to phenylalanine, the CDR3 is 14 amino acids long. Just the 42-base CDR3 DNA is kept, in frame starting at base 1. In the germline V gene (reference sequence), CDR1 corresponds to SEHNR and CDR2 to FQNEAQ. V is reduced by 5 bases and J by 0 bases, leaving a spacing of 8 bases between them. Donors were healthy HIV-negative adults with no recently reported acute infections or vaccinations. Only Caucasian adults living in Nashville, Tennessee, USA were represented among the donors. CD4+ T cells were enriched through magnetic negative selection, after which naive cells were positively selected on CD45RA and the remaining negative fraction served as the memory subset. Blood was collected by leukapheresis, and PBMCs were isolated by Ficoll-Histopaque density gradient centrifugation and then cryopreserved in liquid nitrogen vapor phase. Purity and quantity of every magnetically sorted T cell population were checked by analytical flow cytometry. Genomic DNA was isolated from each sorted fraction and quantified by UV absorbance on a Nanodrop 2000c.

Comments on this clone: Its antigen is still unknown. Qualities for individual bases were not recorded, and no much larger clone is one base off.

Using the deep immunoSEQ assay, multiplex PCR amplified TCR CDR3 regions from genomic DNA. Genomic DNA extracted from each cell subset was distributed evenly over all wells of several immunoSEQ 96-well plates, and each plate served as one replicate. For sorted subsets, approximately 200 ng of genomic DNA, equivalent to about 30,000 T cell genomes, went into each replicate PCR. Purified libraries were measured with a Qubit 3.0 fluorometer, size-checked on a Bioanalyzer 2100, and measured again with the KAPA Library Quantification kit. Every immunoSEQ 96-well plate was sequenced on a separate single-read 150-cycle Illumina NextSeq 550 flow cell. On the study's bioinformatics: Because the immunoSEQ output held only junctional sequences and lacked quality scores, the filtering could not match the filtering applied to full-length reads. Sequences were annotated with PyIR, a Python wrapper for IgBLAST v1.9, and V/J genes and CDR3 were assigned using IMGT germline references. Reads were removed for weak V/J assignments (E-value above 1e-6), missing CDR3, stop codons, out-of-frame junctions, or ambiguous translated residues. V3J clonotypes were defined as sequences sharing the same inferred V gene, J gene, and CDR3 amino acid sequence. Percentage overlap between repertoires was computed as shared unique clonotypes divided by the size of the smaller repertoire. Three approaches were used to assess repertoire richness: RTK rarefaction, the Chao1 estimator, and Recon v2.1 estimates of unobserved clonotypes. For all TCRbeta clonotypes obtained by the gDNA method from a handful of donors, generation probabilities were computed with OLGA. TCRdb took this table from immuneACCESS and kept in-frame rearrangements with V and J called. Such tables lack part of the clones; where checked against another copy, unresolved V genes explain under half of the gap, and the rest is unexplained. V and J calls and clone size are those listed in that table; D and trimming were worked out from the DNA. This sample gives millions of clones in total; 90% to 95% of them show up just once. The ten largest make up over 0.12% of the sample.

The TCR comes from a man aged 18 to 30 in good health. The specimen was naive CD4+ T cells sorted from blood. Interpreted using the paper, the cell subset or site label stands for: CD45RA+ positively selected. The chain is assembled from TRBV7-9 and TRBJ2-1; no D gene can be assigned with confidence. CDR3 protein: CASSPPPSYNEQFF. In nucleotides, the sequence is TGTGCCAGCAGCCCCCCGCCCTCCTACAATGAGCAGTTCTTC.